This entry lists 17 T cell receptor beta chains sequenced from one sample in a study of blood T cell repertoires in COVID-19. The table came from immunoSEQ multiplex PCR; TCRdb's copy has only in-frame clones and leaves some out. The data show around 140,000 clones, 84% seen once. Sequences were obtained from PBMCs or T cells enriched from blood (not recorded which). These receptors were collected from a woman aged 45-59 years with acute COVID-19.

The CDR3 nucleotides are TGTGCCAGCAGTTACGGGACTAGCGCAAACAATGAGCAGTTCTTC. Its translation is CASSYGTSANNEQFF. V is TRBV6-6 and J is TRBJ2-1; 10 bases fit TRBD2. CDR1 is MNHNY and CDR2 is SVGAGI in the germline V gene (reference sequence). CDR3 length: 15 amino acids. The trim removed 2 bases at V and 5 bases at J, leaving 3 bases unmatched.

This chain joins TRBV2 and TRBJ2-5; 9 nucleotides align to TRBD2. From germline, CDR1 is SNHLY and CDR2 FYNNEI. With V trimmed by 6 bases and J by 5 bases, 10 bases remained unmatched. The CDR3 loop spans 15 amino acids. This chain's CDR3 is CASRANSGSLETQYF. The CDR3 DNA reads as TGTGCCAGCAGGGCCAATAGCGGGAGTTTGGAGACCCAGTACTTC.

V gene TRBV2 combines with J gene TRBJ2-1; TRBD2 agrees at 11 bases. This CDR3 is built from 15 residues. From germline, CDR1 is SNHLY and CDR2 FYNNEI. The trim removed 8 bases at V and 5 bases at J, leaving 8 bases unmatched. The CDR3 protein is CASVKEGLADNEQFF. Here the CDR3 DNA reads TGTGCCAGCGTAAAAGAGGGACTAGCGGACAATGAGCAGTTCTTC. Drawing the rest from reference TRBV2 and TRBJ2-1, the complete variable domain is EPEVTQTPSHQVTQMGQEVILRCVPISNHLYFYWYRQILGQKVEFLVSFYNNEISEKSEIFDDQFSVERPDGSNFTLKIRSTKLEDSAMYFCASVKEGLADNEQFFGPGTRLTVL.

The V gene is TRBV2, the J gene TRBJ2-7; TRBD2 agrees at 8 bases. J gave up 5 bases and V 5 bases, and 20 bases lay outside the gene matches. This CDR3 comprises 18 residues. Germline loops: CDR1 SNHLY, CDR2 FYNNEI. The DNA for the CDR3 is TGTGCCAGCAGTCACCCAGACAGCTGGCGGGAGGATGTCGACGAGCAGTACTTC. Amino acid sequence: CASSHPDSWREDVDEQYF.

The rearrangement joins TRBV4-1 to TRBJ2-3, with a possible D match to TRBD1 (6 bases). Germline V lookup: CDR1 MGHRA, CDR2 YSYEKL. The V end was cut by 3 bases, the J end by 3 bases, with 13 bases between. The CDR3 has 15 residues. CDR3 residues: CASSHPNQGTDTQYF. The CDR3 nucleotides are TGCGCCAGCAGCCACCCCAACCAGGGGACAGATACGCAGTATTTT.

V is TRBV3-1 (or the pseudogene TRBV3-2) and J is TRBJ2-3; tentative D call: TRBD2 (5 bases). Trimming shortened V by 0 bases and J by 0 bases, and 19 bases separated the two germline ends. Germline V CDR1 and CDR2: LGHDT, YNNKEL (reference sequence). The CDR3 contains 19 residues. CDR3 region: CASSQEEGGYIPSTDTQYF. CDR3 nucleotide sequence: TGTGCCAGCAGCCAAGAGGAAGGCGGGTACATTCCTAGCACAGATACGCAGTATTTT.

This clone has only one observation. V gene TRBV6-5 combines with J gene TRBJ2-7; 9 positions match TRBD1. The CDR3 contains 15 residues. Germline V gene sequence: CDR1 MNHEY, CDR2 SVGAGI. V dropped 7 bases and J dropped 3; count of bases not matched to a gene: 10. The CDR3 reads CASIGSGTGLYEQYF. The CDR3 nucleotides are TGTGCCAGCATCGGCTCCGGGACAGGGCTCTACGAGCAGTACTTC.

The chain couples TRBV6-5 to TRBJ1-1; no firm D call. Germline values: CDR1 MNHEY, CDR2 SVGAGI. The V end lost 4 bases, the J end lost 1 base, and 10 bases lay between the germline ends. The CDR3 is 14 residues long. Here the CDR3 reads CASSSLQRNTEAFF. DNA for the CDR3: TGTGCCAGCAGTTCGCTACAGAGGAACACTGAAGCTTTCTTT.

The chain is built from TRBV18 and TRBJ1-6, with D tentatively TRBD1 (5 bases). Germline loops: CDR1 KGHSH, CDR2 LQKENI. The CDR3 covers 14 residues. The V end was cut by 4 bases, the J end by 9 bases, with 13 bases between. For the CDR3, the DNA is TGTGCCAGCTCACTAAAGACAGAACGTTCACCCCTCCACTTT. This codes for CASSLKTERSPLHF.

The V and J genes are TRBV19 and TRBJ2-3, with a tentative D call TRBD2 (6 bases). This CDR3 is 14 amino acids long. Germline loops: CDR1 LNHDA, CDR2 SQIVND (reference sequence). Trimming cost V 3 bases and J 2 bases, with 9 bases left between them. CDR3 sequence reads: CASSISGTTDTQYF. The DNA for the CDR3 is TGTGCCAGTAGTATTAGCGGAACCACAGATACGCAGTATTTT.

The rearrangement links TRBV5-1 to TRBJ2-1; 8 nucleotides agree with TRBD2. With V trimmed by 3 bases and J by 1 base, 6 bases remained unmatched. This CDR3 comprises 16 residues. The germline V gene encodes CDR1 SGHRS and CDR2 YFSETQ. The CDR3 loop is CASSYGGGRSYNEQFF. CDR3 sequence (DNA): TGCGCCAGCAGCTATGGGGGCGGGAGGTCCTACAATGAGCAGTTCTTC.

The chain carries TRBV5-6 and TRBJ1-4, with D unclear. Germline CDR1 SGHDT, CDR2 YYEEEE. V lost 0 bases, J lost 6 bases, and 9 bases lay in between. CDR3 length: 14 residues. The CDR3 sequence is CASSLGTRDEKLFF. CDR3 nucleotides: TGTGCCAGCAGCTTGGGAACGAGGGATGAAAAACTGTTTTTT.

The chain carries TRBV5-1 and TRBJ2-1; 8 nucleotides line up with TRBD1. CDR1 is SGHRS, CDR2 YFSETQ, per germline. CDR3 length: 19 amino acids. J was trimmed by 4 bases and V by 0 bases; bases with no gene match: 15. This chain's CDR3 is CASSLEGQGRLWRYNEQFF. CDR3 in DNA: TGCGCCAGCAGCTTGGAAGGACAGGGTCGTCTATGGAGATACAATGAGCAGTTCTTC.

This clone was found once. The chain uses TRBV6-5 and TRBJ1-5, with D tentatively TRBD1 (5 bases). CDR1 and CDR2 (germline): MNHEY, SVGAGI. The CDR3 length is 15 residues. V gave up 11 bases and J gave up 6 bases, with 23 bases separating them. The CDR3 region is CASHSGGRGGQPQHF. DNA for the CDR3: TGTGCCTCGCACTCAGGAGGGAGGGGCGGTCAGCCCCAGCATTTT.

The J gene is TRBJ1-1, the V gene TRBV11-1; maybe TRBD1 (6 bases). Germline CDR1 is SGHAT and CDR2 is FQDESV (reference sequence). The V gene lost 5 bases and the J gene lost 2 bases, with 12 bases spanning the gap. The CDR3 is 14 residues long. The CDR3 nucleotides read TGTGCCAGCAGCCCCCAGACAGGTAACACTGAAGCTTTCTTT. Encoded protein: CASSPQTGNTEAFF.

The rearrangement uses TRBV27 and TRBJ1-1; tentative D call: TRBD1 (6 bases). The CDR3 is 20 residues long. V lost 7 bases and J lost 0, with 30 bases in between. Germline CDR1 is MNHEY and CDR2 is SMNVEV (reference sequence). DNA for the CDR3: TGTGCCAGCACCCCATTTACTCGTGACGGGACACTTAACCTGAACACTGAAGCTTTCTTT. Translated: CASTPFTRDGTLNLNTEAFF.

The rearrangement joins TRBV4-1 to TRBJ1-4; D is uncertain. This CDR3 is 15 amino acids long. V lost 4 bases, J lost 5 bases, and 14 bases lay in between. Looked up from germline, CDR1 is MGHRA and CDR2 is YSYEKL. The CDR3 loop reads CASSRSRGTNEKLFF. The CDR3 coding sequence is TGCGCCAGCAGCCGCAGTCGGGGAACAAATGAAAAACTGTTTTTT.